Shown below are 5 T cell receptor beta chains from a single sample sequenced in a study of cytomegalovirus exposure and HLA in healthy donors. It was with 60 Vbeta and 13 Jbeta primers that the PCR ran. Assay: immunoSEQ multiplex PCR; the TCRdb copy retains only in-frame clones and omits some. In the table there are approximately 160,000 clones, 80% of which are singletons. Sequencing input: PBMCs. These receptors all stem from a human donor in good health.

This CDR3 reads CASSLGTPRDTQYF. The DNA of the CDR3 is TGTGCCAGCAGCCTCGGGACACCCAGAGATACGCAGTATTTT. The rearrangement joins TRBV9 to TRBJ2-3; maybe TRBD1 (6 bases). The CDR3 has 14 amino acids. Deletions cut 4 bases from V and 5 bases from J, with 14 bases between. Germline lookup yields CDR1 SGDLS and CDR2 YYNGEE. Full variable domain (rest looked up from reference TRBV9 and TRBJ2-3): DSGVTQTPKHLITATGQRVTLRCSPRSGDLSVYWYQQSLDQGLQFLIQYYNGEERAKGNILERFSAQQFPDLHSELNLSSLELGDSALYFCASSLGTPRDTQYFGPGTRLTVL.

J is TRBJ1-4 and V is TRBV2, with unresolved D. V shed 6 bases and J shed 4 bases, with 12 bases lying between them. CDR1 and CDR2 from the germline V gene are SNHLY and FYNNEI. This CDR3 has 14 amino acids. The CDR3 DNA reads TGTGCCAGCAGCCCCGGGGAAAATAATGAAAAACTGTTTTTT. It is translated as CASSPGENNEKLFF.

CDR3: CASSLNGGPYTF. CDR3 coding DNA: TGTGCCAGCAGCTTGAATGGAGGTCCCTACACCTTC. The rearrangement joins TRBV5-6 to TRBJ1-2, with unresolved D. V gave up 1 base and J gave up 10 bases, with 11 bases separating them. CDR1 and CDR2 from the germline V gene are SGHDT and YYEEEE. The CDR3 runs to 12 residues.

The chain recombines TRBV7-2 with TRBJ2-7; TRBD1 matches at 8 bases. This CDR3 contains 15 residues. In germline, CDR1 is SGHTA, CDR2 FQGNSA. The junction had 10 bases not matched to a gene; V was cut back by 4 bases and J by 5 bases. CDR3 coding DNA: TGTGCCAGCAGCTCGATAGGACAGGGAAAACACGAGCAGTACTTC. Its translation is CASSSIGQGKHEQYF.

This chain uses TRBV2 with TRBJ1-4, with D unclear. The CDR3 consists of 13 residues. Germline loops: CDR1 SNHLY, CDR2 FYNNEI. V lost 6 bases, J lost 4 bases, and 9 bases lay in between. The CDR3: CASSSDINEKLFF. Here the CDR3 DNA reads TGTGCCAGCAGCTCTGACATTAATGAAAAACTGTTTTTT.